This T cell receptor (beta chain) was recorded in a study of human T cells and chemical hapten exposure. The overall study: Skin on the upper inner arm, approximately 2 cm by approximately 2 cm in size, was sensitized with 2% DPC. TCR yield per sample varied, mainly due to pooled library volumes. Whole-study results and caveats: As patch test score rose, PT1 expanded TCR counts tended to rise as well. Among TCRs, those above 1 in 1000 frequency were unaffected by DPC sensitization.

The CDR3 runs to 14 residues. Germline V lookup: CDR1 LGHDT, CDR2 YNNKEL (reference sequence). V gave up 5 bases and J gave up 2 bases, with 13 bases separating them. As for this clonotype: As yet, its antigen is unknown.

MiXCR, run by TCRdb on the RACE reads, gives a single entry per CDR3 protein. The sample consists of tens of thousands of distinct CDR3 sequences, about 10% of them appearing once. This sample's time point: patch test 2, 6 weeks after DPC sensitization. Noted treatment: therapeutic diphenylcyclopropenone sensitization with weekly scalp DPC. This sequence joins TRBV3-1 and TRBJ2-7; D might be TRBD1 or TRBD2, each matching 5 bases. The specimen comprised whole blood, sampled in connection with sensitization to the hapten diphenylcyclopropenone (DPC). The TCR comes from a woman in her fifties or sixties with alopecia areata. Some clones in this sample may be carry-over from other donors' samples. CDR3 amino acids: CASSATGTTYEQYF. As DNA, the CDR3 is TGTGCCAGCAGCGCCACCGGGACCACCTACGAGCAGTACTTC.